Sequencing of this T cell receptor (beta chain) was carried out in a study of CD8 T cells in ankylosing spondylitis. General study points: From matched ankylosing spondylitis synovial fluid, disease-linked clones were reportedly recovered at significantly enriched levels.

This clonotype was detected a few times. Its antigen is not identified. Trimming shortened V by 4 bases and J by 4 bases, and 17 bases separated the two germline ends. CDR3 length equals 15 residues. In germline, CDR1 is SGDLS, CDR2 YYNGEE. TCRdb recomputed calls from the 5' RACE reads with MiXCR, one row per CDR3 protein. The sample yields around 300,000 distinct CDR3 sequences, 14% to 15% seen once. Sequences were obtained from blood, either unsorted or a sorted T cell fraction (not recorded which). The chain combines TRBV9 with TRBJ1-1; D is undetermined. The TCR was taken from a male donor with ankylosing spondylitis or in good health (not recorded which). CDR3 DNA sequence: TGTGCCAGCAGCTTACACACCTCCACGGGCACTGAAGCTTTCTTT. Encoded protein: CASSLHTSTGTEAFF.